Listed below are T cell receptor beta chains from one sample, sequenced in a study of blood T cell repertoires in COVID-19. The table came from immunoSEQ multiplex PCR; TCRdb's copy has only in-frame clones and leaves some out. Counted here are some 160,000 clones, 85% to 90% occurring once; the ten biggest clones make up over 2%. The specimen was peripheral blood. Receptor source: a man aged 45-65 years who had recovered from COVID-19. Each CDR3 is given with its conserved first and last residue. A D gene is named only where the DNA matches it firmly. Some rows have no size entry. The others give once, few or many, or a class for an expanded clone.

clone_size	v_call	j_call	cdr3_length	d_call	cdr3_nt	cdr3_aa
-	TRBV6-1	TRBJ2-7	15	TRBD1	TGTGCCAGCAGTGAAGGTGGGACAGGGACCTACGAGCAGTACTTC	CASSEGGTGTYEQYF
-	TRBV7-2	TRBJ1-5	13	-	TGTGCCAGCAGCTTCGATCGTAGTCAGCCCCAGCATTTT	CASSFDRSQPQHF
once	TRBV27	TRBJ1-5	17	TRBD1	TGTGCCAGCAGTCCTGGGTACAGGGGCCCCTCGGGACAGCCCCAGCATTTT	CASSPGYRGPSGQPQHF
-	TRBV11-2	TRBJ2-2	15	-	TGTGCCAGCAGCTTAGTTAGGGGGAGAACCGGGGAGCTGTTTTTT	CASSLVRGRTGELFF
once	TRBV5-1	TRBJ2-2	16	TRBD2	TGCGCCAGCAGCTTGGAGGCTAGCGGGGGCCTAGGGGAGCTGTTTTTT	CASSLEASGGLGELFF
-	TRBV7-2	TRBJ1-1	16	TRBD1	TGTGCCAGCAGCCCACGGACAGGGCCAACTGGGACTGAAGCTTTCTTT	CASSPRTGPTGTEAFF
-	TRBV2	TRBJ1-6	14	-	TGTGCCAGCAGTGAAGCAGGGGTGGATTCACCCCTCCACTTT	CASSEAGVDSPLHF
-	TRBV7-9	TRBJ2-7	14	TRBD1	TGTGCCAGCAGCCCTGGGACAGGGAACTACGAGCAGTACTTC	CASSPGTGNYEQYF
-	TRBV9	TRBJ2-1	17	TRBD2	TGTGCCAGCAGCGTAGCTCGAGCGGGAGGGGAGAGGAATGAGCAGTTCTTC	CASSVARAGGERNEQFF
once	TRBV19	TRBJ2-1	15	TRBD2	TGTGCCAGTAGTATCGGACTAGCGGGGGCCAATGAGCAGTTCTTC	CASSIGLAGANEQFF
-	TRBV4-1	TRBJ2-7	16	TRBD2	TGCGCCAGCAGCCAAGCGACTAGCGGTTTTGCCTACGAGCAGTACTTC	CASSQATSGFAYEQYF
once	TRBV2	TRBJ1-4	14	-	TGTGCCAGCAACCTCGGAAGCGGTAATGAAAAACTGTTTTTT	CASNLGSGNEKLFF
-	TRBV7-9	TRBJ2-5	14	TRBD1	TGTGCCAGCAGCTTTGGACAGGGGAGAGAGACCCAGTACTTC	CASSFGQGRETQYF
-	TRBV9	TRBJ1-1	14	-	TGTGCCAGCAGCGCACAGGCGCTGAACACTGAAGCTTTCTTT	CASSAQALNTEAFF
-	TRBV9	TRBJ2-1	16	TRBD2	TGTGCCAGCAGCGTAGGGGTAGCGGGTGTCGACAATGAGCAGTTCTTC	CASSVGVAGVDNEQFF
-	TRBV19	TRBJ1-1	15	TRBD1	TGTGCCAGTAGTATACCAGGGGGTGTAAGGTCTGAAGCTTTCTTT	CASSIPGGVRSEAFF
-	TRBV6-5	TRBJ1-5	15	-	TGTGCCAGCAGTTACCAGAAAGGGGCCAATCAGCCCCAGCATTTT	CASSYQKGANQPQHF
-	TRBV7-8	TRBJ2-7	12	-	TGTGCCAGCAGCTTGGACACCCACGAGCAGTACTTC	CASSLDTHEQYF
-	TRBV3-1/TRBV3-2	TRBJ1-3	15	-	TGTGCCAGCAGCCAATCAATGGGGGCAGGAAACACCATATATTTT	CASSQSMGAGNTIYF
-	TRBV12-3/TRBV12-4	TRBJ2-2	9	-	TGTCACGGGACCGGGGAGCTGTTTTTT	CHGTGELFF
-	TRBV7-9	TRBJ2-7	14	-	TGTGCCAGCACCGCCAAGGGGCAAGCCTACGAGCAGTACTTC	CASTAKGQAYEQYF
-	TRBV25-1	TRBJ1-2	15	-	TGTGCCAGCGGAGTAGTGGGGAAGGGGATTCCTGGCTACACCTTC	CASGVVGKGIPGYTF
-	TRBV7-9	TRBJ2-5	12	-	TGTGCCTTCCCAGACAGCAAAGAGACCCAGTACTTC	CAFPDSKETQYF
-	TRBV5-8	TRBJ2-5	13	TRBD2	TGTGCCAGCAGCTCTCAGGGAGGGGAGACCCAGTACTTC	CASSSQGGETQYF
-	TRBV30	TRBJ2-7	12	TRBD2	TGTGCCTGGAGTGTGGGCGGGGGCGAGCAGTACTTC	CAWSVGGGEQYF
-	TRBV10-3	TRBJ2-5	14	TRBD2	TGTGCCATCAGCTGGACTAGCGGGGAAGAGACCCAGTACTTC	CAISWTSGEETQYF